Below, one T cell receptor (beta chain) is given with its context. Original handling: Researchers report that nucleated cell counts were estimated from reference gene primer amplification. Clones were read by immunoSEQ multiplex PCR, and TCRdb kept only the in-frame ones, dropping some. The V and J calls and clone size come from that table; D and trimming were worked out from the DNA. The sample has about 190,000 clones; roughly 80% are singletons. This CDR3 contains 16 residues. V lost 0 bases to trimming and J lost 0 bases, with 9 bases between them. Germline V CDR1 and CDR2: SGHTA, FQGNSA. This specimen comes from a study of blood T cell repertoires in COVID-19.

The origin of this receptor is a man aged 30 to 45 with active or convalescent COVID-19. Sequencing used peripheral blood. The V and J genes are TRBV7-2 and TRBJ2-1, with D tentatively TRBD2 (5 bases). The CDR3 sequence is CASSLADLISYNEQFF. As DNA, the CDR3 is TGTGCCAGCAGCTTAGCGGACTTGATCTCCTACAATGAGCAGTTCTTC.